Below are 10 T cell receptor beta chains sequenced from a single sample in a study of vaccination and CD4 T cells after COVID-19. This sample's treatment: approximately nine-day PBMC culture with coronavirus spike peptide pools or control peptides (ViraFEST assay). The antigens for these receptors are not known. Sequenced with the Oncomine TCR Beta short-read assay was DNA taken from cultured CD4+ T cells. TCRdb passed the PCR reads through MiXCR, listing each CDR3 protein once. The sample records 7,500 to 10,000 distinct CDR3 sequences, 55% to 70% being singletons. Sequences were obtained from CD4+ T cells from blood, cultured in vitro. All receptors come from a human donor who had recovered from COVID-19.

This clonotype appeared a few times. The chain has TRBV10-2 and TRBJ1-2, with 7 bases that match TRBD1. V was pared by 4 bases and J by 4 bases, with 9 bases of the junction left unmatched. Germline lookup yields CDR1 WSHSY and CDR2 SAAADI. This CDR3 comprises 15 residues. The DNA for the CDR3 is TGCGCCAGCAGTGGACAGGGAAGCTTTAGCTATGGCTACACCTTC. Its translation: CASSGQGSFSYGYTF.

Only a few counts were recorded for this clonotype. The gene calls are TRBV6-5 and TRBJ1-2; 8 bases fit TRBD1. Trimming removed 4 bases from V and 4 bases from J; junction bases left unmatched: 2. The CDR3 has 13 residues. Germline CDR1 and CDR2: MNHEY and SVGAGI. In DNA form, the CDR3 reads TGTGCCAGCAGTTCCAGGGGGCCCTATGGCTACACCTTC. Translating it yields CASSSRGPYGYTF.

The CDR3, as DNA: TGTGCCACCAGTTATTTCCGCGGAGATCCCCGTTGGGGTGAGCAGTTCTTC. Translated: CATSYFRGDPRWGEQFF. The V call is TRBV15, the J call TRBJ2-1; D uncertain. The germline CDR1 and CDR2 sequences are LNHNV and YYDKDF (reference sequence). The CDR3 loop spans 17 amino acids. V lost 6 bases to trimming and J lost 9 bases, with 27 bases between them.

The chain uses TRBV23-1 and TRBJ1-1; D not resolved. TRBV23-1 is an ORF; its function is uncertain. The V and J ends lost 4 bases and 3 bases respectively, with 21 bases between them. This CDR3 comprises 17 residues. CDR3 protein: CASSRIVVLWSDTEAFF. Written as DNA, the CDR3 is TGCGCCAGCAGTCGAATTGTGGTATTGTGGTCCGACACTGAAGCTTTCTTT.

The chain couples TRBV5-1 to TRBJ2-5; unclear D gene. Per the germline V gene, CDR1 is SGHRS and CDR2 is YFSETQ. This CDR3 is 11 amino acids long. Trimming removed 5 bases from V and 2 bases from J, with 4 bases in between. The CDR3 coding sequence is TGCGCCAGCAGTTCGCAAGAGACCCAGTACTTC. Protein product: CASSSQETQYF.

The chain is built from TRBV11-1 and TRBJ2-5; D perhaps matches TRBD2 (5 bases). The CDR3 covers 15 residues. CDR1 and CDR2 (germline): SGHAT, FQDESV (reference sequence). Trimming removed 1 base from V and 6 bases from J, with 15 bases in between. CDR3 region: CASSLVNGNGKTQYF. In nucleotides, the CDR3 is TGTGCCAGCAGCTTAGTTAACGGGAACGGAAAGACCCAGTACTTC.

The sample holds a few counts of this clonotype. The J gene is TRBJ1-5, the V gene TRBV27, with 7 bases aligning to TRBD1. The CDR3 covers 15 residues. Germline V gene sequence: CDR1 MNHEY, CDR2 SMNVEV (reference sequence). Trimming cost V 3 bases and J 6 bases; bases outside gene matches: 8. The CDR3 DNA reads as TGTGCCAGCAGTTTGGGCCGAGACAGGGTTCAGCCCCAGCATTTT. It yields the protein CASSLGRDRVQPQHF.

This clonotype was recorded only once. This rearrangement joins TRBV7-2 to TRBJ2-5; D not resolved. Germline assignment: CDR1 SGHTA and CDR2 FQGNSA. The CDR3 runs 12 residues. V lost 6 bases and J lost 8, with 13 bases in between. CDR3 region: CASSETVVTQYF. In DNA form, the CDR3 reads TGTGCCAGCAGTGAAACCGTAGTCACCCAGTACTTC.

The chain is built from TRBV27 and TRBJ1-2; D possibly corresponds to TRBD1 (6 bases). The CDR3 runs to 14 residues. With 3 bases removed from V and 4 bases from J, the gap between germline ends came to 12 bases. Germline CDR1 MNHEY, CDR2 SMNVEV (reference sequence). DNA for the CDR3: TGTGCCAGCAGTTTTAACGGGGGGGCCTATGGCTACACCTTC. It is translated as CASSFNGGAYGYTF.

The gene calls are TRBV10-3 and TRBJ2-1; possibly TRBD2 for D (5 bases). The germline V gene encodes CDR1 ENHRY and CDR2 SYGVKD. Trimming cost V 0 bases and J 6 bases, with 12 bases left between them. This CDR3 is built from 15 residues. This CDR3 reads CAISESIGSGNEQFF. For the CDR3, the DNA is TGTGCCATCAGTGAGTCGATTGGGAGCGGCAATGAGCAGTTCTTC.